This TCR beta chain derives from a study of shared clonotypes between healthy human individuals. Study information: Each donor contributed plates that comprised three CD4 naive, three CD4 memory, two CD8 naive and one CD8 memory. The study, taken as a whole, reports: Compared with memory subsets, naive subsets generally had larger estimated richness.

In the case of this clone: Its antigen is currently unknown.

Sequencing used immunoSEQ multiplex PCR; TCRdb keeps in-frame clones, though not all of them. The repertoire has roughly 2.5 million clones, around 94% of them found once; the top ten carry over 0.12%. The CDR3 length is 17 residues. V lost 3 bases and J lost 13, with 30 bases in between. In germline, CDR1 is SNHLY, CDR2 FYNNEI. The chain combines TRBV2 with TRBJ1-1, with a weak D call TRBD1 (6 bases). Sequenced material: naive CD4+ T cells sorted from blood. Subset given: CD45RA+ positively selected. This receptor was obtained from a man in his late teens or twenties in good health. This CDR3 is CASSDPEWGRLPTFGFF. The DNA for the CDR3 is TGTGCCAGCAGTGACCCGGAATGGGGGCGACTACCCACCTTCGGTTTCTTT.